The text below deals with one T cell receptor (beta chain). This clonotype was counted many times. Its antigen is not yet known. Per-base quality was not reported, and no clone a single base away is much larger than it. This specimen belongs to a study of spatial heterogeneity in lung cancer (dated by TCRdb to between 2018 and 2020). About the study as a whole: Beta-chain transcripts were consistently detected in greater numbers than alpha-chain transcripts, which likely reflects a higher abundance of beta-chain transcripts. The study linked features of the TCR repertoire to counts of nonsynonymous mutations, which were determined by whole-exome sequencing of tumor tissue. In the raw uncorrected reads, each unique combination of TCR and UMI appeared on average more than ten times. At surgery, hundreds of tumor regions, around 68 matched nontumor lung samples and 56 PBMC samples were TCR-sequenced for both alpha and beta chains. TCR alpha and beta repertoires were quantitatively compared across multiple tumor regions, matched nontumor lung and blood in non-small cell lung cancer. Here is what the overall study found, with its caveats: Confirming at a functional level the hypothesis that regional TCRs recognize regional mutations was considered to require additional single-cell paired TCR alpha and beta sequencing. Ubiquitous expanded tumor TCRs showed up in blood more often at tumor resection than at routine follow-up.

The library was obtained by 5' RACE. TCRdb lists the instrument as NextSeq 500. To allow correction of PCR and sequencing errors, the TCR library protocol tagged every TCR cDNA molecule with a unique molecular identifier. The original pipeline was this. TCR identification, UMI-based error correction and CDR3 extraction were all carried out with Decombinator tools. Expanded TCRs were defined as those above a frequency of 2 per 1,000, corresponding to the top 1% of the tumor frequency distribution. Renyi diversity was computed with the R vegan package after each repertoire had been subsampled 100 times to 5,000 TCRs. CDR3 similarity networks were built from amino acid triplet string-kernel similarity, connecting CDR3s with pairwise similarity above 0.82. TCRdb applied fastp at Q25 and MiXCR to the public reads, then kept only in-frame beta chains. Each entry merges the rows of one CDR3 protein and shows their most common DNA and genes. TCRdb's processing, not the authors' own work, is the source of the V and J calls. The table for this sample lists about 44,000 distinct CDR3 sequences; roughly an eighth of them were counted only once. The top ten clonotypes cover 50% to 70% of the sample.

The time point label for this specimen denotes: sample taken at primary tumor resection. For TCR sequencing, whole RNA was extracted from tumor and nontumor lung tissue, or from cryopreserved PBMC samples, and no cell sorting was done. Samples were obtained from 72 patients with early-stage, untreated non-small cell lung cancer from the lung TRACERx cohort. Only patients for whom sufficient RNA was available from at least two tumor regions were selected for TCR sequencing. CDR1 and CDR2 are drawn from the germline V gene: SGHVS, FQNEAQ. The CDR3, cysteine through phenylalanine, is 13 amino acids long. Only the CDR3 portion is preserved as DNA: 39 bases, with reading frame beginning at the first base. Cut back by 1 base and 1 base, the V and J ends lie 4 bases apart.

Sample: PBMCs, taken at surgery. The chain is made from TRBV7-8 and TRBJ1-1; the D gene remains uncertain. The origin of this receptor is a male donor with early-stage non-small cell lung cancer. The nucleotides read TGTGCCAGCAGCTTAGACAGGAACACTGAAGCTTTCTTT. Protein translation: CASSLDRNTEAFF.